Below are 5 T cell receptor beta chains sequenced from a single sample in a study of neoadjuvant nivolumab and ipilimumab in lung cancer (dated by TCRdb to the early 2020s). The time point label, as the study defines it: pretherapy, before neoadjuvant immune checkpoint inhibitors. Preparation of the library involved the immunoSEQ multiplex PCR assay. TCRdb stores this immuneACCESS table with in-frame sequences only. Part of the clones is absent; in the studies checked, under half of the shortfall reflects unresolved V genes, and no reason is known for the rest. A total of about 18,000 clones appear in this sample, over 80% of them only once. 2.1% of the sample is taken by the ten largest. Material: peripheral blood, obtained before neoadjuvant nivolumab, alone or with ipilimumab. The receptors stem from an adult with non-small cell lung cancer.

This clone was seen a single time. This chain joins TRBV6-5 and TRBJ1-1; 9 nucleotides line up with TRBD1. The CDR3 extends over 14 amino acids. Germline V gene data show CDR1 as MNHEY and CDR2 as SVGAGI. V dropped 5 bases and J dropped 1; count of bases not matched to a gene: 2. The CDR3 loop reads CASSGQGTNTEAFF. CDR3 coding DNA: TGTGCCAGCAGTGGACAGGGGACGAACACTGAAGCTTTCTTT.

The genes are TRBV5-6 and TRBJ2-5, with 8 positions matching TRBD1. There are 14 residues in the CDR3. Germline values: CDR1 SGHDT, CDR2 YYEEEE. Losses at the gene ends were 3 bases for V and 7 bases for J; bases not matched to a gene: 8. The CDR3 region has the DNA TGTGCCAGCAGCTGGGGACAGGATGTTAGGACCCAGTACTTC. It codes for CASSWGQDVRTQYF.

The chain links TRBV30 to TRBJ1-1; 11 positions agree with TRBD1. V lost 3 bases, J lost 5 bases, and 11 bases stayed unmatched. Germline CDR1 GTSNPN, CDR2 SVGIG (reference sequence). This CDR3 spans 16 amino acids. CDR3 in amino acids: CAWRAGGQGARTEAFF. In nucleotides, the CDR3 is TGTGCCTGGAGAGCGGGTGGACAGGGGGCGCGTACTGAAGCTTTCTTT.

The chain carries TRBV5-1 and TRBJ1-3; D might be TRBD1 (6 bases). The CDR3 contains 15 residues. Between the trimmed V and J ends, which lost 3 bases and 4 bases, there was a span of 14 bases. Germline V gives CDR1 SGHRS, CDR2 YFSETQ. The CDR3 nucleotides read TGCGCCAGCAGCTCATCCCCAGGGGCCGGAAACACCATATATTTT. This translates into CASSSSPGAGNTIYF.

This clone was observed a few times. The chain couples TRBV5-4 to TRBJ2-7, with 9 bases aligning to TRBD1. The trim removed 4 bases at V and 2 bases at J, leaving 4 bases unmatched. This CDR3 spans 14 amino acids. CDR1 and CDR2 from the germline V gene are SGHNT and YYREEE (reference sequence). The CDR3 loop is CASSLQGATYEQYF. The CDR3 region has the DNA TGTGCCAGCAGCCTACAGGGGGCCACCTACGAGCAGTACTTC. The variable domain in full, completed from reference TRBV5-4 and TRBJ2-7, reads ETGVTQSPTHLIKTRGQQVTLRCSSQSGHNTVSWYQQALGQGPQFIFQYYREEENGRGNFPPRFSGLQFPNYSSELNVNALELDDSALYLCASSLQGATYEQYFGPGTRLTVT.